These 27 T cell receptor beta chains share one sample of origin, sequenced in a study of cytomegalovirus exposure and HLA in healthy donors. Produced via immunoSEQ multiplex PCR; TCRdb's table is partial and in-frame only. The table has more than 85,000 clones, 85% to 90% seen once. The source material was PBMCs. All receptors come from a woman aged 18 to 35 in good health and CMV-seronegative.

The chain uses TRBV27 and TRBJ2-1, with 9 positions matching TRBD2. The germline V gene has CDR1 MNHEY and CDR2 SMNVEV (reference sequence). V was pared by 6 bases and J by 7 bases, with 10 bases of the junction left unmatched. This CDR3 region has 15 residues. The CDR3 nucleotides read TGTGCCAGCAGCCAAGGGGGCGGGGGGGTTAATGAGCAGTTCTTC. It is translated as CASSQGGGGVNEQFF.

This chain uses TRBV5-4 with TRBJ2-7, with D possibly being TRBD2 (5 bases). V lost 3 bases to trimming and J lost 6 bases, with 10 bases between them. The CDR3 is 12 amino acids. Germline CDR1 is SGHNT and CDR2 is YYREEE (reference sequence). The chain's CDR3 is CASSSFGIEQYF. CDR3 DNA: TGTGCCAGCAGCTCGTTCGGGATCGAGCAGTACTTC.

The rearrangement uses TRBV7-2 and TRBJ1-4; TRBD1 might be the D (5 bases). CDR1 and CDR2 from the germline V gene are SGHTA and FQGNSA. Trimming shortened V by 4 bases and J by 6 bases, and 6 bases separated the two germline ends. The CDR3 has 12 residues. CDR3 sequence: CASSSRDEKLFF. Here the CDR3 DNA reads TGTGCCAGCAGCTCCAGGGATGAAAAACTGTTTTTT.

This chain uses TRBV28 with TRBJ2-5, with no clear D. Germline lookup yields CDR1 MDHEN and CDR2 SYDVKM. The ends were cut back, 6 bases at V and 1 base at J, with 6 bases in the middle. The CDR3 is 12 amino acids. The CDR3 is CASSAVQETQYF. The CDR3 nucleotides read TGTGCCAGCAGCGCGGTCCAAGAGACCCAGTACTTC. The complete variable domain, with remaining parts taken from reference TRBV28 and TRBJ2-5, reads DVKVTQSSRYLVKRTGEKVFLECVQDMDHENMFWYRQDPGLGLRLIYFSYDVKMKEKGDIPEGYSVSREKKERFSLILESASTNQTSMYLCASSAVQETQYFGPGTRLLVL.

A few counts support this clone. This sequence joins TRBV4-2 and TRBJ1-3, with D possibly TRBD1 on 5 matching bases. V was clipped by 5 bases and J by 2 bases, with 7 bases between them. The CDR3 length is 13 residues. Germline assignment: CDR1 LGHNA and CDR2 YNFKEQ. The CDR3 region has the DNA TGTGCCAGCAGCAGGACAACTGGAAACACCATATATTTT. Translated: CASSRTTGNTIYF.

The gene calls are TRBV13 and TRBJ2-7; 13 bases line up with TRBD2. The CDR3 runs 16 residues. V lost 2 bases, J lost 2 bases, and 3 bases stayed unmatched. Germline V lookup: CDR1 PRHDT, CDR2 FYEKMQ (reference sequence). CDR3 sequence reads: CASSLRTSGSPYEQYF. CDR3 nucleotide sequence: TGTGCCAGCAGCTTAAGGACTAGCGGGAGTCCCTACGAGCAGTACTTC.

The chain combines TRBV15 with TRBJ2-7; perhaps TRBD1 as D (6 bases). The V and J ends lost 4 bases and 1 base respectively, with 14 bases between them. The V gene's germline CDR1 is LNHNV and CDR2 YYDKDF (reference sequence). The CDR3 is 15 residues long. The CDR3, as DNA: TGTGCCACCAGCAACAGGGCGGTGTTGTCCTACGAGCAGTACTTC. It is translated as CATSNRAVLSYEQYF.

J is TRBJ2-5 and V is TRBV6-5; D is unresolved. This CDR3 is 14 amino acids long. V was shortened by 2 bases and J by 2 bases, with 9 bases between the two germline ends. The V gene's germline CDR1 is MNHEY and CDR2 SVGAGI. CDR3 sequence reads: CASSYGQFQETQYF. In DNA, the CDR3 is TGTGCCAGCAGTTACGGGCAGTTTCAAGAGACCCAGTACTTC.

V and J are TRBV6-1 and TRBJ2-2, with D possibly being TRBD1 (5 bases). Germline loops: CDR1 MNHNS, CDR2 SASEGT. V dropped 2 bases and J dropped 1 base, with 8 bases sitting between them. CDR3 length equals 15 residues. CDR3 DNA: TGTGCCAGCAGTGAACTTCAGGGGAACACCGGGGAGCTGTTTTTT. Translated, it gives CASSELQGNTGELFF.

CDR3 protein: CASSLLGQGTYEQYF. Written as DNA, the CDR3 is TGTGCCAGCAGCCTGCTGGGACAGGGGACCTACGAGCAGTACTTC. This chain connects TRBV5-4 to TRBJ2-7; 10 positions agree with TRBD1. The CDR3 is 15 amino acids. In germline, CDR1 is SGHNT, CDR2 YYREEE (reference sequence). After removal of 4 bases from V and 2 bases from J, the junction contained 6 bases not matched to a gene. The complete variable domain, with remaining parts taken from reference TRBV5-4 and TRBJ2-7, reads ETGVTQSPTHLIKTRGQQVTLRCSSQSGHNTVSWYQQALGQGPQFIFQYYREEENGRGNFPPRFSGLQFPNYSSELNVNALELDDSALYLCASSLLGQGTYEQYFGPGTRLTVT.

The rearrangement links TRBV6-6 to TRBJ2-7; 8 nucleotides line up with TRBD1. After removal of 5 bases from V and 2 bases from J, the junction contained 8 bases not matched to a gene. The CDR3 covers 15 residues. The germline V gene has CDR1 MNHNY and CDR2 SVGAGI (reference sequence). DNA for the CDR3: TGTGCCAGCAGTCGGGACCTGGACAGGGCCTACGAGCAGTACTTC. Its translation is CASSRDLDRAYEQYF.

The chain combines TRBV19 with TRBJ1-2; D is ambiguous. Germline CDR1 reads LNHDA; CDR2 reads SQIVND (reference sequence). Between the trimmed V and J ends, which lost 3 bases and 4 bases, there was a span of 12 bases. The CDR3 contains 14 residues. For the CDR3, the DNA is TGTGCCAGTAGTATCGGTACAGAAATCTATGGCTACACCTTC. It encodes CASSIGTEIYGYTF.

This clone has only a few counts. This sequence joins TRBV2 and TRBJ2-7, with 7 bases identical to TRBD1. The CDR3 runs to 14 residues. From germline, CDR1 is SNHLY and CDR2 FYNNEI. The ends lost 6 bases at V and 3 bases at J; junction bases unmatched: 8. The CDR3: CASRLTGTVYEQYF. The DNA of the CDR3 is TGTGCCAGCAGACTCACCGGGACAGTCTACGAGCAGTACTTC. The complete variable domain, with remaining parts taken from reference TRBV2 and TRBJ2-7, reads EPEVTQTPSHQVTQMGQEVILRCVPISNHLYFYWYRQILGQKVEFLVSFYNNEISEKSEIFDDQFSVERPDGSNFTLKIRSTKLEDSAMYFCASRLTGTVYEQYFGPGTRLTVT.

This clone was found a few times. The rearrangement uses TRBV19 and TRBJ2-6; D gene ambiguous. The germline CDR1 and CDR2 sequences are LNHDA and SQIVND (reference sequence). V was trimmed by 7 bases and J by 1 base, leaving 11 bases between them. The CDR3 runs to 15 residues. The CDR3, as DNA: TGTGCCAGTATTGACGGAGTTTCTGGGGCCAACGTCCTGACTTTC. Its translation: CASIDGVSGANVLTF.

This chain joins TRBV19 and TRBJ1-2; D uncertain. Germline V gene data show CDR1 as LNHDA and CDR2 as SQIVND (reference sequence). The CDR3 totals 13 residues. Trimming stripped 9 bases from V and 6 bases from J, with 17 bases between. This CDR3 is CASRPGGLHGYTF. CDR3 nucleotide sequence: TGTGCCAGCCGCCCGGGCGGGTTGCATGGCTACACCTTC. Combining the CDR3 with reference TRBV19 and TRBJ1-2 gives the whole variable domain DGGITQSPKYLFRKEGQNVTLSCEQNLNHDAMYWYRQDPGQGLRLIYYSQIVNDFQKGDIAEGYSVSREKKESFPLTVTSAQKNPTAFYLCASRPGGLHGYTFGSGTRLTVV.

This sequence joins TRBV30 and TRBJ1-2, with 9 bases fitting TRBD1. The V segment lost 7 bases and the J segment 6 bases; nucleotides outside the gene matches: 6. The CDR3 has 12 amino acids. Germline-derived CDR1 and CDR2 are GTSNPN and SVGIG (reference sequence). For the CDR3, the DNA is TGTGCCTCTGACCGGGACAGGGATGGCTACACCTTC. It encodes CASDRDRDGYTF.

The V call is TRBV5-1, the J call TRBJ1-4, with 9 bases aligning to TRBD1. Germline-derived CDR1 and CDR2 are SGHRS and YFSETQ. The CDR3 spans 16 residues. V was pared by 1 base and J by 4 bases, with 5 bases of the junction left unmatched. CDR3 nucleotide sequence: TGCGCCAGCAGCTTGATCCCGGGACAGGGTAATGAAAAACTGTTTTTT. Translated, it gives CASSLIPGQGNEKLFF. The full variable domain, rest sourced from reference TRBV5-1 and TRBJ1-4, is KAGVTQTPRYLIKTRGQQVTLSCSPISGHRSVSWYQQTPGQGLQFLFEYFSETQRNKGNFPGRFSGRQFSNSRSEMNVSTLELGDSALYLCASSLIPGQGNEKLFFGSGTQLSVL.

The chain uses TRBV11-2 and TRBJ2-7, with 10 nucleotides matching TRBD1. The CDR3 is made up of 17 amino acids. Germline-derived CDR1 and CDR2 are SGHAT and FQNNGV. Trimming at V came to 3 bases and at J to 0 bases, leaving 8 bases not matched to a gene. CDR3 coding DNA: TGTGCCAGCAGCTTTGGCGGGACAGGGGTGATCTCCTACGAGCAGTACTTC. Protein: CASSFGGTGVISYEQYF.

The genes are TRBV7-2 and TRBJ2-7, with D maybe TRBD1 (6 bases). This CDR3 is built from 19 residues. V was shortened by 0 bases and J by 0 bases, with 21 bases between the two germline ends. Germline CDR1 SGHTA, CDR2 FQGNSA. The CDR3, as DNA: TGTGCCAGCAGCTTAGCGGCTACTAGTATTGGGGGCTACTCCTACGAGCAGTACTTC. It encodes CASSLAATSIGGYSYEQYF.

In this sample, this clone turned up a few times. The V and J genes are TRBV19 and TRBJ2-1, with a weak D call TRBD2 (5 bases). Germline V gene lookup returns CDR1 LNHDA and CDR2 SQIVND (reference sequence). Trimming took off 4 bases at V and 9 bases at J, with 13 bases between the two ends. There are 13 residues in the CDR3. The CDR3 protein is CASSTEVGPEQFF. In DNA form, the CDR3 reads TGTGCCAGTAGTACGGAGGTGGGTCCTGAGCAGTTCTTC.

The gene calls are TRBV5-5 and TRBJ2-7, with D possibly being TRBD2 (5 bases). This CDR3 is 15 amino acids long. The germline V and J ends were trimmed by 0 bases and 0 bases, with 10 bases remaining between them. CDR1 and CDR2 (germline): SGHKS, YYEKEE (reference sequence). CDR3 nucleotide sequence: TGTGCCAGCAGCTTGGTCGGACTGGCCTCCTACGAGCAGTACTTC. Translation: CASSLVGLASYEQYF.

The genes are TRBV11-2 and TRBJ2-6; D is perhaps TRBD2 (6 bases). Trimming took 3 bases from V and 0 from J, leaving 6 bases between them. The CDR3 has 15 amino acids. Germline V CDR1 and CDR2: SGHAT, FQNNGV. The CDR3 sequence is CASSLEGSGANVLTF. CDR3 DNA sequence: TGTGCCAGCAGCTTGGAGGGCTCTGGGGCCAACGTCCTGACTTTC.

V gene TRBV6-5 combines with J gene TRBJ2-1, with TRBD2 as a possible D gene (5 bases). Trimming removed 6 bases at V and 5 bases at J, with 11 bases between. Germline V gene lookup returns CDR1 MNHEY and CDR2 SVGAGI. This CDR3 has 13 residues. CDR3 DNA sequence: TGTGCCAGCAGACCCACTAGGGACAATGAGCAGTTCTTC. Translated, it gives CASRPTRDNEQFF.

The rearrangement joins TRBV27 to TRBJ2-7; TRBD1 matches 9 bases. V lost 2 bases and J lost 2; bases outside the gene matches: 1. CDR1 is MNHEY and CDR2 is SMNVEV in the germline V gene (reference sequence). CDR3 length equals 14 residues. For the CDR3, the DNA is TGTGCCAGCAGTTTAGGGACAGGGCCCTACGAGCAGTACTTC. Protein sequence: CASSLGTGPYEQYF.

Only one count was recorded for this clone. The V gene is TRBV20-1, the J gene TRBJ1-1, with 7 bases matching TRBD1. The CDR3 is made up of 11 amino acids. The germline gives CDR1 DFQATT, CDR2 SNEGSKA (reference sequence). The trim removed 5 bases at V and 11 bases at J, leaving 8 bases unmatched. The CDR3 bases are TGCAGTGCTGGTGACAGGGTCGGTGCTTTCTTT. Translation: CSAGDRVGAFF.

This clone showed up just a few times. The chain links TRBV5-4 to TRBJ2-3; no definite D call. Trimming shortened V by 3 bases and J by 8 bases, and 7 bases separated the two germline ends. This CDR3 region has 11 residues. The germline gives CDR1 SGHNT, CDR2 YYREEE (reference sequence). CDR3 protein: CASSSLSTQYF. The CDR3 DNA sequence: TGTGCCAGCAGCTCCCTGAGTACGCAGTATTTT.

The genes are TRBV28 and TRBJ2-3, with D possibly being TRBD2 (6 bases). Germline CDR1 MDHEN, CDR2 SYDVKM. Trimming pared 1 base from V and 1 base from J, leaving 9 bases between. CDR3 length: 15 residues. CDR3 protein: CASSLYSGGTDTQYF. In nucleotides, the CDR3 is TGTGCCAGCAGTTTATATTCGGGAGGCACAGATACGCAGTATTTT.